A single sample is the source of the 2 T cell receptor beta chains below, sequenced in a study of cytomegalovirus exposure and HLA in healthy donors. Amplification used 60 Vbeta primers and 13 Jbeta primers. Generated by immunoSEQ multiplex PCR, the TCRdb table keeps only in-frame clones and is missing some. In the table there are about 150,000 clones, more than 70% of which are singletons. Sequencing input: PBMCs. The receptors here all came from a man aged 18-30 years in good health and CMV-seropositive.

The chain couples TRBV7-3 to TRBJ1-2; no firm D call. Germline V gene data show CDR1 as SGHTA and CDR2 as FQGTGA. Trimming took off 3 bases at V and 8 bases at J, with 7 bases between the two ends. This CDR3 spans 11 amino acids. CDR3 residues: CASSLSGGYTF. Written as DNA, the CDR3 is TGTGCCAGCAGCTTGTCCGGGGGCTACACCTTC.

This clone was seen a single time. The chain is built from TRBV5-1 and TRBJ1-3; D may be TRBD1 (6 bases). The CDR3 has 15 amino acids. V lost 4 bases and J 4 bases, leaving 15 bases between the germline ends. The germline CDR1 and CDR2 sequences are SGHRS and YFSETQ. CDR3 nucleotides: TGCGCCAGCAGCCCAAACTCAGGGGACGGAAACACCATATATTTT. The encoded protein is CASSPNSGDGNTIYF.